The next 22 T cell receptor beta chains were all read from a single sample in a study of long-term antiretroviral therapy in people with HIV. At survey level, the immunoSEQ assay was run in its v3.0 version. TCRdb's table, derived via immunoSEQ multiplex PCR, lists solely in-frame clones and lacks some. Here the sample spans about 24,000 clones, 84% being singletons. The sample consisted of unsorted PBMCs, taken 3 years after starting antiretroviral therapy. These TCRs come from a man in his forties or fifties with HIV.

V usage is TRBV6-1 and J usage is TRBJ2-3, with 10 bases identical to TRBD1. V lost 11 bases and J lost 1; bases outside the gene matches: 3. The CDR3 runs to 13 residues. CDR1 is MNHNS and CDR2 is SASEGT in the germline V gene. CDR3 bases: TGTGCCGGAGGGACAGGGGGCACAGATACGCAGTATTTT. It yields the protein CAGGTGGTDTQYF.

This chain joins TRBV6-5 and TRBJ2-3; D might be TRBD1 (6 bases). Deletions cut 5 bases from V and 2 bases from J, with 14 bases between. The CDR3 sequence is 15 residues long. From germline, CDR1 is MNHEY and CDR2 SVGAGI. CDR3 nucleotide sequence: TGTGCCAGCAGTCCCCGGGGACACAACACAGATACGCAGTATTTT. This sequence encodes CASSPRGHNTDTQYF.

CDR3 sequence: CASSLARGEDTQYF. The CDR3 nucleotides read TGTGCCAGCAGCTTAGCCAGGGGTGAAGATACGCAGTATTTT. The J gene is TRBJ2-3, the V gene TRBV11-3; tentative D call: TRBD1 (6 bases). The germline V and J ends were trimmed by 1 base and 5 bases, with 10 bases remaining between them. CDR1 SGHNT and CDR2 YENEEA come from the germline V gene. The CDR3 contains 14 residues.

The chain employs TRBV11-3 and TRBJ2-2; D not certain. CDR1 is SGHNT, CDR2 YENEEA, per germline. Trimming took 5 bases from V and 1 from J, leaving 14 bases between them. The CDR3 loop spans 16 amino acids. CDR3 region: CASSPKARRNTGELFF. The CDR3 nucleotides are TGTGCCAGCAGCCCAAAGGCGCGGAGGAACACCGGGGAGCTGTTTTTT.

The genes are TRBV4-3 and TRBJ1-4; 7 bases agree with TRBD1. The CDR3 extends over 15 amino acids. The V and J ends lost 3 bases and 8 bases, in that order; junction bases with no gene match: 9. Germline V gene lookup returns CDR1 LGHNA and CDR2 YSLEER. The CDR3 loop is CASSQSTGALEKLFF. Written as DNA, the CDR3 is TGCGCCAGCAGCCAGAGTACAGGGGCACTCGAAAAACTGTTTTTT.

The chain combines TRBV21-1 with TRBJ1-6; the table calls TRBD1, which could not be checked here. TRBV21-1 is a recognized pseudogene. The CDR3 totals 15 residues. CDR3 sequence: CASSPRPGWNSPLHF. CDR3 in DNA: TGTGCCAGCAGCCCACGGCCAGGATGGAATTCACCCCTCCACTTT.

The table lists this clone with a few counts. The J gene is TRBJ1-2, the V gene TRBV27; possibly TRBD1 for D (5 bases). Deletions cut 3 bases from V and 2 bases from J, with 7 bases between. CDR3 length: 13 amino acids. Germline V gives CDR1 MNHEY, CDR2 SMNVEV (reference sequence). CDR3 protein: CASSFPGNYGYTF. The CDR3 nucleotides read TGTGCCAGCAGTTTCCCAGGGAACTATGGCTACACCTTC.

The rearrangement joins TRBV11-3 to TRBJ1-3, with TRBD1 as a possible D gene (6 bases). Trimming cost V 5 bases and J 1 base, with 9 bases left between them. Looked up from germline, CDR1 is SGHNT and CDR2 is YENEEA. The CDR3 totals 14 residues. In DNA form, the CDR3 reads TGTGCCAGCAGCGCCAGGGGATCTGGAAACACCATATATTTT. The encoded protein is CASSARGSGNTIYF.

The gene calls are TRBV5-4 and TRBJ2-5; 11 positions agree with TRBD2. The V segment lost 4 bases and the J segment 4 bases; nucleotides outside the gene matches: 3. Germline V CDR1 and CDR2: SGHNT, YYREEE (reference sequence). CDR3 length: 14 residues. CDR3 in amino acids: CASSGGLAGETQYF. CDR3 coding DNA: TGTGCCAGCAGCGGCGGACTAGCGGGAGAGACCCAGTACTTC.

The chain carries TRBV5-3 and TRBJ1-1, with unresolved D. TRBV5-3 is known as an ORF, though its function is uncertain. V was shortened by 0 bases and J by 6 bases, with 24 bases between the two germline ends. The CDR3 has 18 residues. CDR3 DNA: TGTGCCAGAAGCTTGGGAGGCTTCGGGGATGCCTTTATGGCTGAAGCTTTCTTT. Translating it yields CARSLGGFGDAFMAEAFF.

CDR3 region: CASSDRDYLYEQYF. In DNA, the CDR3 is TGTGCCAGCAGTGACCGGGACTACCTCTACGAGCAGTACTTC. The chain couples TRBV25-1 to TRBJ2-7, with 7 bases lining up with TRBD2. Trimming took 3 bases from V and 3 from J; bases not matched to a gene: 5. The CDR3 consists of 14 residues. In germline, CDR1 is MGHDK, CDR2 SYGVNS.

The rearrangement joins TRBV10-2 to TRBJ1-5; D not resolved. Trimming took off 4 bases at V and 7 bases at J, with 14 bases between the two ends. The CDR3 extends over 14 amino acids. Per the germline V gene, CDR1 is WSHSY and CDR2 is SAAADI. CDR3 coding DNA: TGCGCCAGCAGTGGGGCGGGATCGGAGCAGCCCCAGCATTTT. Translated, it gives CASSGAGSEQPQHF.

The chain links TRBV6-5 to TRBJ1-4; D is unresolved. CDR3 length equals 14 residues. CDR1 MNHEY and CDR2 SVGAGI come from the germline V gene. Trimming left V 1 base short and J 6 bases short, with 9 bases between. The CDR3 sequence is CASSYFGRDEKLFF. The CDR3 coding sequence is TGTGCCAGCAGTTACTTCGGGCGGGATGAAAAACTGTTTTTT.

The chain is built from TRBV18 and TRBJ2-7, with 8 bases aligning to TRBD2. J lost 2 bases, V lost 6 bases, and 12 bases had no gene match. CDR3 size: 16 residues. CDR1 is KGHSH and CDR2 is LQKENI in the germline V gene. The chain's CDR3 is CASSPLPLAGAYEQYF. CDR3 DNA sequence: TGTGCCAGCTCCCCGTTACCTCTAGCGGGCGCCTACGAGCAGTACTTC.

V gene TRBV2 combines with J gene TRBJ2-1, with D tentatively TRBD1 (5 bases). In germline, CDR1 is SNHLY, CDR2 FYNNEI. The CDR3 is 12 amino acids. The ends were cut back, 5 bases at V and 9 bases at J, with 11 bases in the middle. In DNA form, the CDR3 reads TGTGCCAGCAGTCCCAGGGTTCCTGAGCAGTTCTTC. It is translated as CASSPRVPEQFF.

This chain uses TRBV10-3 with TRBJ2-3; 11 nucleotides line up with TRBD1. Germline V gene sequence: CDR1 ENHRY, CDR2 SYGVKD. This CDR3 is built from 17 residues. J lost 1 base, V lost 4 bases, and 7 bases had no gene match. This CDR3 is CAISGSGTGGGTDTQYF. CDR3 nucleotides: TGTGCCATCAGTGGATCCGGGACAGGGGGTGGCACAGATACGCAGTATTTT.

The V gene is TRBV7-2, the J gene TRBJ2-1; TRBD1 matches at 9 bases. The CDR3 sequence is 17 residues long. CDR1 is SGHTA and CDR2 is FQGNSA in the germline V gene. With 3 bases clipped from V and 12 bases from J, the junction kept 18 bases outside the gene matches. The CDR3: CASSFRTGALQEKRQFF. For the CDR3, the DNA is TGTGCCAGCAGCTTCCGGACAGGGGCCTTGCAGGAGAAAAGGCAGTTCTTC.

A few counts support this clone. The chain employs TRBV11-2 and TRBJ2-7, with TRBD1 identical over 7 bases. V was clipped by 1 base and J by 2 bases; unmatched bases: 11. Germline V gene data show CDR1 as SGHAT and CDR2 as FQNNGV. This CDR3 has 17 amino acids. CDR3 bases: TGTGCCAGCAGCTTAGGCGATCTAGGACAGGCAACCTACGAGCAGTACTTC. Its translation: CASSLGDLGQATYEQYF.

V is TRBV7-6 and J is TRBJ2-2, with D perhaps assigned TRBD1 or TRBD2 (5 bases each). Germline CDR1 is SGHVS and CDR2 is FNYEAQ. V lost 8 bases to trimming and J lost 5 bases, with 9 bases between them. CDR3 size: 12 residues. CDR3 DNA: TGTGCCAGCGGGGGTTGGACCGGGGAGCTGTTTTTT. This translates into CASGGWTGELFF.

The chain uses TRBV7-9 and TRBJ1-6; D ambiguous. This CDR3 is built from 12 residues. Looked up from germline, CDR1 is SEHNR and CDR2 is FQNEAQ (reference sequence). The V end was cut by 3 bases, the J end by 11 bases, with 8 bases between. Here the CDR3 reads CASSLGSPPLHF. The CDR3 DNA reads TGTGCCAGCAGCTTGGGGAGTCCACCCCTCCACTTT.

The chain combines TRBV5-1 with TRBJ2-4; TRBD1 agrees at 10 bases. CDR3 length: 13 residues. Germline CDR1 is SGHRS and CDR2 is YFSETQ. The J segment lost 7 bases and the V segment lost 4 bases, leaving 2 bases of the junction unmatched. CDR3 nucleotides: TGCGCCAGCAGCCAGGGACAGGGGAACATTCAGTACTTC. It translates to CASSQGQGNIQYF.

V is TRBV19 and J is TRBJ1-5, with a tentative D call TRBD1 (6 bases). CDR1 is LNHDA, CDR2 SQIVND, per germline (reference sequence). The V end was cut by 5 bases, the J end by 4 bases, with 15 bases between. The CDR3 loop spans 15 amino acids. The CDR3 DNA is TGTGCCAGTAGTTACAGGGAGGGGACAAATCAGCCCCAGCATTTT. It encodes CASSYREGTNQPQHF.